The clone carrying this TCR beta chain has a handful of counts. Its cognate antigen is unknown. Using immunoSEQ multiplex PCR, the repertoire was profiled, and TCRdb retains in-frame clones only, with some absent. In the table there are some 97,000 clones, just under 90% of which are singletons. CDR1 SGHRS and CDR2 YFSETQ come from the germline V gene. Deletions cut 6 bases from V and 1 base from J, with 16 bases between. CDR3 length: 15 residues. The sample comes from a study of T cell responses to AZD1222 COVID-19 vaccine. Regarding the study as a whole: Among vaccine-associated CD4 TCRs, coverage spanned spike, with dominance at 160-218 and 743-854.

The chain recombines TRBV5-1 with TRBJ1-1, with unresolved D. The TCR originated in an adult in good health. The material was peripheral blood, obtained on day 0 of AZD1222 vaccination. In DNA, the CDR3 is TGCGCCAGCAACATGGTCGGGGATTGGAACACTGAAGCTTTCTTT. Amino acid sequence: CASNMVGDWNTEAFF.